This entry lists 19 T cell receptor beta chains sequenced from one sample in a study of sequential checkpoint blockade in melanoma. Profiled with immunoSEQ multiplex PCR; TCRdb holds only in-frame clones, not every one. This repertoire shows some 13,000 clones, around 23% found once; its top ten account for about 7%. Treatment meaning: randomized to nivolumab then ipilimumab (arm A) or the reverse (arm B). The material was tumor tissue (inferred from file names), obtained from a patient given nivolumab and ipilimumab in sequence. The receptors derive from a human donor with melanoma.

The chain is built from TRBV14 and TRBJ2-3; no reliable D call. From germline, CDR1 is SGHDN and CDR2 FVKESK. The CDR3 extends over 12 amino acids. Trimming took off 1 base at V and 8 bases at J, with 7 bases between the two ends. The CDR3 DNA is TGTGCCAGCAGCCAAGGACTCGGTACGCAGTATTTT. It translates to CASSQGLGTQYF.

This chain connects TRBV28 to TRBJ1-2; no definite D call. The germline V gene has CDR1 MDHEN and CDR2 SYDVKM. Trimming took off 3 bases at V and 4 bases at J, with 9 bases between the two ends. The CDR3 runs to 13 residues. This CDR3 reads CASSFSSSYGYTF. The CDR3 DNA follows: TGTGCCAGCAGTTTTAGTTCATCCTATGGCTACACCTTC.

This clone was detected ten times or more. The chain recombines TRBV11-3 with TRBJ2-2, with TRBD2 matching over 11 bases. The CDR3 consists of 18 residues. J gave up 4 bases and V 1 base, and 8 bases lay outside the gene matches. Germline-derived CDR1 and CDR2 are SGHNT and YENEEA. CDR3 residues: CASSLGVIAGGGTGELFF. The CDR3 coding sequence is TGTGCCAGCAGCTTAGGCGTAATAGCGGGAGGGGGCACCGGGGAGCTGTTTTTT.

This clone was detected many times. V and J are TRBV11-3 and TRBJ1-4; D remains ambiguous. Germline values: CDR1 SGHNT, CDR2 YENEEA. Trimming shortened V by 5 bases and J by 3 bases, and 22 bases separated the two germline ends. The CDR3 totals 18 residues. CDR3 region: CASSQGGIFLTANEKLFF. CDR3 sequence (DNA): TGTGCCAGCAGCCAAGGAGGGATATTTTTAACCGCTAATGAAAAACTGTTTTTT.

The chain joins TRBV23-1 to TRBJ1-1, with D uncertain. TRBV23-1 is known as an ORF, though its function is uncertain. V lost 6 bases to trimming and J lost 0 bases, with 11 bases between them. The CDR3 has 14 amino acids. CDR3 protein: CASSQGPLNTEAFF. In DNA, the CDR3 is TGCGCCAGCAGCCAAGGACCGTTGAACACTGAAGCTTTCTTT.

This clone was detected only a few times. The V call is TRBV28, the J call TRBJ1-2, with a tentative D call TRBD1 (6 bases). The V gene's germline CDR1 is MDHEN and CDR2 SYDVKM. The CDR3 totals 13 residues. Between the trimmed V and J ends, which lost 7 bases and 4 bases, there was a span of 13 bases. CDR3 residues: CASTDRNLYGYTF. CDR3 bases: TGTGCCAGCACAGACAGGAACCTCTATGGCTACACCTTC.

This clone was recorded at least ten times. CDR3 residues: CASSSRTLNTEAFF. The CDR3, as DNA: TGTGCCAGCAGCTCCCGTACACTGAACACTGAAGCTTTCTTT. The chain carries TRBV11-3 and TRBJ1-1; D gene ambiguous. Germline V gene data show CDR1 as SGHNT and CDR2 as YENEEA. V gave up 4 bases and J gave up 0 bases, with 9 bases separating them. The CDR3 sequence is 14 residues long.

This sequence joins TRBV29-1 and TRBJ2-4; 7 positions agree with TRBD1. Trimming removed 0 bases from V and 6 bases from J; junction bases left unmatched: 5. Germline V lookup: CDR1 SQVTM, CDR2 ANQGSEA. The CDR3 loop spans 14 amino acids. The CDR3 protein is CSVEDRAGGNIQYF. The DNA of the CDR3 is TGCAGCGTTGAAGATAGGGCAGGGGGAAACATTCAGTACTTC.

This clone was seen a few times. The chain links TRBV13 to TRBJ2-7, with 10 bases fitting TRBD1. Germline lookup yields CDR1 PRHDT and CDR2 FYEKMQ (reference sequence). The CDR3 is 14 amino acids. V dropped 1 base and J dropped 6; count of bases not matched to a gene: 3. CDR3 region: CASSLEGQGGEQYF. Written as DNA, the CDR3 is TGTGCCAGCAGCTTAGAAGGACAGGGGGGCGAGCAGTACTTC.

This clone appeared a few times. The V and J genes are TRBV6-8 and TRBJ2-5; TRBD1 or TRBD2 may be the D gene (5 bases each). Germline V gives CDR1 MNHGY, CDR2 SAAAGT. The germline V and J ends were trimmed by 7 bases and 5 bases, with 11 bases remaining between them. The CDR3 has 12 amino acids. The CDR3 reads CASTQWGETQYF. Here the CDR3 DNA reads TGTGCCAGCACCCAATGGGGGGAGACCCAGTACTTC.

This clone came up a few times. V is TRBV11-3 and J is TRBJ2-5, with 7 bases fitting TRBD2. Germline V gene lookup returns CDR1 SGHNT and CDR2 YENEEA. CDR3 size: 15 residues. The junction had 6 bases not matched to a gene; V was cut back by 3 bases and J by 2 bases. CDR3 protein: CASSFPAGAQETQYF. The CDR3 coding sequence is TGTGCCAGCAGCTTCCCTGCGGGAGCGCAAGAGACCCAGTACTTC. Full variable domain (missing parts from reference TRBV11-3 and TRBJ2-5): EAGVVQSPRYKIIEKKQPVAFWCNPISGHNTLYWYLQNLGQGPELLIRYENEEAVDDSQLPKDRFSAERLKGVDSTLKIQPAELGDSAVYLCASSFPAGAQETQYFGPGTRLLVL.

The rearrangement uses TRBV6-8 and TRBJ1-5; D ambiguous. Germline lookup yields CDR1 MNHGY and CDR2 SAAAGT. V lost 6 bases to trimming and J lost 0 bases, with 12 bases between them. The CDR3 covers 15 residues. CDR3 sequence reads: CASSDPGNSNQPQHF. CDR3 sequence (DNA): TGTGCCAGCAGCGACCCGGGGAATAGCAATCAGCCCCAGCATTTT.

A few counts support this clone. The V gene is TRBV6-8, the J gene TRBJ2-3, with a tentative D call TRBD2 (6 bases). CDR3 length: 15 amino acids. V lost 4 bases and J 0 bases, leaving 11 bases between the germline ends. Germline V CDR1 and CDR2: MNHGY, SAAAGT. CDR3 nucleotides: TGTGCCAGCAGTTTGGGGGGTGCTAGCACAGATACGCAGTATTTT. Translating it yields CASSLGGASTDTQYF.

This clone was observed a handful of times. The V call is TRBV9, the J call TRBJ1-5; TRBD1 might be the D (6 bases). This CDR3 is 14 amino acids long. The V end was cut by 0 bases, the J end by 2 bases, with 6 bases between. Germline CDR1 is SGDLS and CDR2 is YYNGEE. In nucleotides, the CDR3 is TGTGCCAGCAGCGTAGGACAGGGCAATCAGCCCCAGCATTTT. It yields the protein CASSVGQGNQPQHF.

This clone has ten or more counts. The rearrangement uses TRBV6-8 and TRBJ2-7; 9 nucleotides align to TRBD1. The V gene's germline CDR1 is MNHGY and CDR2 SAAAGT. V was pared by 5 bases and J by 6 bases, with 5 bases of the junction left unmatched. The length of the CDR3 is 13 residues. The CDR3 spells CASSIGQGFEQYF. In DNA, the CDR3 is TGTGCCAGCAGTATCGGACAGGGGTTCGAGCAGTACTTC.

This clone is classed as medium-sized. The chain couples TRBV18 to TRBJ1-2; tentatively, D is TRBD1 (5 bases). The V end was cut by 4 bases, the J end by 5 bases, with 14 bases between. CDR1 KGHSH and CDR2 LQKENI come from the germline V gene. The CDR3 runs 14 residues. The CDR3 DNA follows: TGTGCCAGCTCACTCTCCGACAGAGATTATGGCTACACCTTC. Translation: CASSLSDRDYGYTF.

This clone occurred many times. The chain recombines TRBV11-3 with TRBJ1-1; the match to TRBD1 covers 9 bases. This CDR3 is built from 16 residues. Germline V gene data show CDR1 as SGHNT and CDR2 as YENEEA. With V trimmed by 1 base and J by 5 bases, 8 bases remained unmatched. The CDR3 nucleotides read TGTGCCAGCAGCTTAGGGGGCCCGGGGACAGGGACTGAAGCTTTCTTT. Its translation: CASSLGGPGTGTEAFF.

This clone was counted ten times or more. The J gene is TRBJ2-5, the V gene TRBV6-8; TRBD1 is a possible D gene (5 bases). There are 15 residues in the CDR3. Germline V lookup: CDR1 MNHGY, CDR2 SAAAGT. V gave up 2 bases and J gave up 5 bases, with 15 bases separating them. The CDR3 spells CASSYVGTPGETQYF. For the CDR3, the DNA is TGTGCCAGCAGTTACGTGGGCACACCAGGGGAGACCCAGTACTTC.

The CDR3 coding sequence is TGTGCCAGCAGCTTTGGGGCAGGGCTCATCAATCAGCCCCAGCATTTT. Its translation: CASSFGAGLINQPQHF. This chain links TRBV11-3 with TRBJ1-5; D possibly corresponds to TRBD1 (5 bases). Looked up from germline, CDR1 is SGHNT and CDR2 is YENEEA. CDR3 size: 16 residues. Between the trimmed V and J ends, which lost 3 bases and 3 bases, there was a span of 15 bases.